This T cell receptor (beta chain) was retrieved from a study of cytomegalovirus exposure and HLA in healthy donors. Study in general: Early released data comprised around 80 million unique TCRs from HLA-typed donors. The study, taken as a whole, reports: Many donors shared some public TCRs, even though most TCR sequences were rare. The authors later linked a missense DCLRE1C variant to TCR beta V- and J-gene trimming.

Primers: 60 Vbeta forward and 13 Jbeta reverse. Measured with immunoSEQ multiplex PCR; TCRdb has only the in-frame clones, and not every one. The sample consists of about 120,000 clones, about 9.4% of them appearing once. The germline V gene has CDR1 SGHTA and CDR2 FQGNSA. V was clipped by 0 bases and J by 0 bases, with 9 bases between them. This CDR3 comprises 15 residues. This clone was recorded a few times. The antigen remains unidentified. The sequencing input was PBMCs. The source of this sequence is a woman in her thirties or forties in good health and CMV-seropositive. The V gene is TRBV7-2, the J gene TRBJ2-7; D is perhaps TRBD1 (6 bases). The CDR3 region has the DNA TGTGCCAGCAGCTTAGCGGGGGCCAGCTCCTACGAGCAGTACTTC. This sequence encodes CASSLAGASSYEQYF. Combining the CDR3 with reference TRBV7-2 and TRBJ2-7 gives the whole variable domain GAGVSQSPSNKVTEKGKDVELRCDPISGHTALYWYRQSLGQGLEFLIYFQGNSAPDKSGLPSDRFSAERTGGSVSTLTIQRTQQEDSAVYLCASSLAGASSYEQYFGPGTRLTVT.